These 17 T cell receptor beta chains originate from one sample sequenced in a study of T cell responses to AZD1222 COVID-19 vaccine. Repertoires were generated with immunoSEQ multiplex PCR, while TCRdb's copy carries only in-frame clones and drops some. The table has 25,000 to 35,000 clones, around 90% seen once. The sample was peripheral blood, taken on day 0 of AZD1222 vaccination. The origin of the receptors is an adult in good health.

The J gene is TRBJ1-2, the V gene TRBV28; 7 bases agree with TRBD1. V dropped 5 bases and J dropped 3; count of bases not matched to a gene: 3. Per germline, CDR1 MDHEN and CDR2 SYDVKM. The CDR3 runs to 13 residues. CDR3 in DNA: TGTGCCAGCAGTATCAGGGGGGACTATGGCTACACCTTC. It yields the protein CASSIRGDYGYTF.

This clone was recorded only once. This chain joins TRBV5-4 and TRBJ2-7; D gene uncertain. From germline, CDR1 is SGHNT and CDR2 YYREEE (reference sequence). The ends were cut back, 0 bases at V and 6 bases at J, with 7 bases in the middle. The CDR3 covers 12 residues. The CDR3 nucleotides are TGTGCCAGCAGCTTGGGCCGGGCCGAGCAGTACTTC. Translating gives CASSLGRAEQYF.

This chain connects TRBV4-1 to TRBJ2-2; possible D gene TRBD1, 5 bases. Germline loops: CDR1 MGHRA, CDR2 YSYEKL. Deletions cut 3 bases from V and 0 bases from J, with 5 bases between. The CDR3 is made up of 14 amino acids. CDR3 sequence: CASSHRANTGELFF. The CDR3 region has the DNA TGCGCCAGCAGCCACAGGGCGAACACCGGGGAGCTGTTTTTT.

The chain links TRBV12-3 or TRBV12-4 to TRBJ1-1; D is unclear. The CDR3 runs 11 residues. V lost 2 bases, J lost 7 bases, and 5 bases lay in between. CDR3 amino acids: CASSLWGEAFF. CDR3 sequence (DNA): TGTGCCAGCAGTTTATGGGGTGAAGCTTTCTTT.

The V gene is TRBV5-6, the J gene TRBJ2-1, with D tentatively TRBD2 (5 bases). CDR1 SGHDT and CDR2 YYEEEE come from the germline V gene. The germline V and J ends were trimmed by 2 bases and 0 bases, with 15 bases remaining between them. CDR3 length equals 17 residues. The CDR3 here is CASSLEETSYSYNEQFF. In DNA, the CDR3 is TGTGCCAGCAGCTTAGAGGAAACTAGTTACTCCTACAATGAGCAGTTCTTC.

In its sample, this clone was seen once. This chain uses TRBV28 with TRBJ1-1, with a weak D call TRBD1 (5 bases). V dropped 6 bases and J dropped 7 bases, with 18 bases sitting between them. The length of the CDR3 is 14 residues. Germline loops: CDR1 MDHEN, CDR2 SYDVKM. CDR3 in DNA: TGTGCCAGCAGGCGCGGCCTTGGGACGGTTGAAGCTTTCTTT. Translating gives CASRRGLGTVEAFF.

This chain uses TRBV7-9 with TRBJ2-2, with 7 bases fitting TRBD1. This CDR3 contains 17 residues. With 2 bases clipped from V and 1 base from J, the junction kept 7 bases outside the gene matches. CDR1 is SEHNR, CDR2 FQNEAQ, per germline (reference sequence). CDR3 nucleotide sequence: TGTGCCAGCAGCTTACGTATAGGGGGCAAGAACACCGGGGAGCTGTTTTTT. It is translated as CASSLRIGGKNTGELFF.

The chain links TRBV30 to TRBJ2-1; perhaps TRBD2 as D (5 bases). The CDR3 has 14 residues. Germline-derived CDR1 and CDR2 are GTSNPN and SVGIG (reference sequence). V gave up 4 bases and J gave up 9 bases, with 19 bases separating them. CDR3 in DNA: TGTGCCTGGACTCTAGCCGGAATATTTGTTGAGCAGTTCTTC. Translated, it gives CAWTLAGIFVEQFF.

The chain recombines TRBV5-1 with TRBJ2-1; TRBD2 matches at 7 bases. CDR1 is SGHRS and CDR2 is YFSETQ in the germline V gene. This CDR3 contains 13 residues. V trimming: 7 bases; J trimming: 6 bases; junction bases outside the gene matches: 7. CDR3 loop: CASGRAGGNEQFF. In nucleotides, the CDR3 is TGCGCCAGCGGGAGGGCCGGGGGCAATGAGCAGTTCTTC.

With regard to this clone: The junction differs from germline at one of its ends, possibly a read error. The rearrangement joins TRBV7-9 to TRBJ2-7; tentative D call: TRBD1 (6 bases). This CDR3 spans 14 amino acids. From germline, CDR1 is SEHNR and CDR2 FQNEAQ (reference sequence). The CDR3 reads CVSSPTGSSYEQYF. The CDR3, as DNA: TGTGTCAGCAGCCCTACAGGGAGCTCCTACGAGCAGTACTTC.

This clone was picked up a small number of times. The chain employs TRBV7-2 and TRBJ1-6, with 7 bases identical to TRBD1. The junction had 10 bases not matched to a gene; V was cut back by 5 bases and J by 9 bases. The CDR3 runs 15 residues. Germline V CDR1 and CDR2: SGHTA, FQGNSA. The CDR3 spells CASSIDRAVGSPLHF. The DNA of the CDR3 is TGTGCCAGCAGCATTGACAGGGCGGTTGGTTCACCCCTCCACTTT.

The chain links TRBV29-1 to TRBJ2-1; TRBD2 aligns across 11 bases. Germline-derived CDR1 and CDR2 are SQVTM and ANQGSEA. This CDR3 contains 14 residues. Unmatched junction bases numbered 2, after V lost 3 bases and J lost 4 bases. The CDR3 DNA sequence: TGCAGCGTTGAGGGACTAGCGGTTTACAATGAGCAGTTCTTC. Protein sequence: CSVEGLAVYNEQFF.

The V and J genes are TRBV4-3 and TRBJ1-4, with D uncertain. Germline loops: CDR1 LGHNA, CDR2 YSLEER. CDR3 length: 17 residues. V lost 0 bases and J lost 2, with 13 bases in between. The CDR3 nucleotides are TGCGCCAGCAGCCAAGAGGCATCCGGAGGGACTAATGAAAAACTGTTTTTT. It codes for CASSQEASGGTNEKLFF.

V and J are TRBV4-1 and TRBJ1-1; D remains ambiguous. Per the germline V gene, CDR1 is MGHRA and CDR2 is YSYEKL. This CDR3 is 15 amino acids long. Trimming took off 1 base at V and 1 base at J, with 10 bases between the two ends. CDR3 nucleotides: TGCGCCAGCAGCCAAGGCCGGGCCCCGAACACTGAAGCTTTCTTT. This gives the protein CASSQGRAPNTEAFF.

The rearrangement uses TRBV19 and TRBJ2-1; D tentatively fits TRBD1 or TRBD2 (5 bases each). V shed 5 bases and J shed 7 bases, with 24 bases lying between them. This CDR3 comprises 17 residues. CDR1 LNHDA and CDR2 SQIVND come from the germline V gene (reference sequence). This CDR3 reads CASSWRAEGAWGNEQFF. The CDR3 region has the DNA TGTGCCAGTAGTTGGAGAGCGGAAGGGGCCTGGGGAAATGAGCAGTTCTTC.

The chain carries TRBV5-4 and TRBJ2-7; 12 bases are a match to TRBD2. Germline V CDR1 and CDR2: SGHNT, YYREEE (reference sequence). This CDR3 has 15 amino acids. The junction had 9 bases not matched to a gene; V was cut back by 4 bases and J by 7 bases. CDR3 residues: CASSPPGLAGGEQYF. CDR3 nucleotide sequence: TGTGCCAGCAGCCCCCCGGGACTAGCGGGTGGGGAGCAGTACTTC.

J is TRBJ1-2 and V is TRBV24-1, with 9 positions matching TRBD1. The CDR3 runs to 15 residues. The germline gives CDR1 KGHDR, CDR2 SFDVKD. J gave up 8 bases and V 3 bases, and 9 bases lay outside the gene matches. The CDR3, as DNA: TGTGCCACCAGTGATGCGACCGGGACAGGGAGGGGCTACACCTTC. It specifies CATSDATGTGRGYTF.